Reported below is one T cell receptor beta chain. No antigen is known for it. In patients chosen for sequencing, flow cytometry had shown CD8+CD57+ cell expansion. Template material for TCR beta VDJ and CDR3 profiling consisted of genomic DNA. TCRdb reprocessed the reads with MiXCR, giving one entry per CDR3 protein. Of roughly 160,000 distinct CDR3 sequences listed, around 48% are singletons. This sample was included in a study of CD8+CD57+ T cells in acquired aplastic anemia. Unmatched junction bases numbered 3, after V lost 5 bases and J lost 0 bases. The CDR3 runs to 15 residues. Per the germline V gene, CDR1 is SNHLY and CDR2 is FYNNEI. Study-level findings and limits: CD8+ Simpson's diversity showed no significant patient-control difference. It was found that twenty-nine CD8+ CDR3 sequences were shared between patients and controls.

This chain joins TRBV2 and TRBJ2-2, with 7 bases lining up with TRBD1. The TCR was taken from a human donor with aplastic anemia. What was sequenced was sorted CD4+, CD8+, or CD8+CD57+ T cells (not recorded which) from PBMCs. The chain's CDR3 is CASSYRGPNTGELFF. In nucleotides, the CDR3 is TGTGCCAGCAGTTACAGGGGTCCGAACACCGGGGAGCTGTTTTTT. Drawing the rest from reference TRBV2 and TRBJ2-2, the complete variable domain is EPEVTQTPSHQVTQMGQEVILRCVPISNHLYFYWYRQILGQKVEFLVSFYNNEISEKSEIFDDQFSVERPDGSNFTLKIRSTKLEDSAMYFCASSYRGPNTGELFFGEGSRLTVL.